A selection of T cell receptor beta chains follows, all from one sample in a study of response to subunit inactivated influenza vaccine. TCRdb processed the RT-PCR reads anew with MiXCR; each CDR3 protein has one entry. The data show under 950,000 distinct CDR3 sequences, with 20% to 25% seen just once and roughly 10% held by the top ten. The starting material was PBMCs from blood, obtained around 5 days after vaccination. These TCRs come from a man over 45 who received an inactivated influenza vaccine. Both conserved end residues are part of each CDR3. Each record gives: J gene, V gene, CDR3 length, D gene, clone size, CDR3 protein, CDR3 DNA. A D gene is named only where the DNA matches it firmly. Clone size is not always given. Where it is, it says once, few, many or a class for expanded clones.

J: TRBJ2-2
V: TRBV25-1
length: 14
D: -
size: few
CDR3: CASRGPLGAGELFF
DNA: TGTGCCAGCAGGGGACCTCTTGGGGCCGGGGAGCTGTTTTTT

J: TRBJ2-3
V: TRBV29-1
length: 14
D: -
size: few
CDR3: CSVDERGLTDTQYF
DNA: TGCAGCGTTGATGAACGGGGGCTCACAGATACGCAGTATTTT

J: TRBJ2-1
V: TRBV1
length: 15
D: -
size: few
CDR3: CTSSPRGGRYNEQFF
DNA: TGCACCAGCAGCCCTCGAGGGGGCAGGTACAATGAGCAGTTCTTC

J: TRBJ2-5
V: TRBV20-1
length: 14
D: -
size: -
CDR3: CSASLRLVGETQYF
DNA: TGCAGTGCTAGCCTCAGACTAGTGGGCGAGACCCAGTACTTC

J: TRBJ2-1
V: TRBV12-3/TRBV12-4
length: 15
D: TRBD2
size: -
CDR3: CASSLLAPDYNEQFF
DNA: TGTGCCAGCAGTCTACTAGCGCCGGACTACAATGAGCAGTTCTTC

J: TRBJ1-3
V: TRBV6-5
length: 14
D: -
size: -
CDR3: CASSYIQGGNTIYF
DNA: TGTGCCAGCAGTTACATCCAGGGCGGAAACACCATATATTTT

J: TRBJ2-1
V: TRBV7-2
length: 14
D: TRBD1
size: many
CDR3: CASSRRQGTTEQFF
DNA: TGTGCCAGCAGCCGTAGACAGGGTACTACTGAGCAGTTCTTC

J: TRBJ2-1
V: TRBV19
length: 17
D: -
size: -
CDR3: CASSIGVLGPVGNEQFF
DNA: TGTGCCAGTAGTATAGGCGTTTTGGGCCCGGTTGGCAATGAGCAGTTCTTC

J: TRBJ1-6
V: TRBV7-9
length: 17
D: TRBD1
size: -
CDR3: CASSLLTGSDFNSPLHF
DNA: TGTGCCAGCAGCTTATTGACAGGGTCGGATTTTAATTCACCCCTCCACTTT

J: TRBJ2-7
V: TRBV23-1
length: 16
D: -
size: -
CDR3: CASSQSWARVPYEQYF
DNA: TGCGCCAGCAGTCAATCCTGGGCCCGGGTTCCCTACGAGCAGTACTTC

J: TRBJ2-1
V: TRBV20-1
length: 14
D: -
size: few
CDR3: CSALIAGRINEQFF
DNA: TGCAGTGCCCTTATCGCGGGAAGGATCAATGAGCAGTTCTTC

J: TRBJ2-1
V: TRBV5-5
length: 18
D: -
size: few
CDR3: CASSLGLGALESYNEQFF
DNA: TGTGCCAGCAGCTTGGGATTGGGAGCCCTAGAGTCCTACAATGAGCAGTTCTTC

J: TRBJ2-3
V: TRBV3-1
length: 19
D: TRBD2
size: -
CDR3: CAISSDYYVFAGGRDTQYF
DNA: TGTGCCATCAGTTCCGATTACTACGTCTTTGCGGGGGGGCGAGATACGCAGTATTTT

J: TRBJ1-4
V: TRBV5-1
length: 14
D: TRBD1
size: -
CDR3: CASSGQGRNEKLFF
DNA: TGCGCCAGCAGCGGACAGGGGCGTAATGAAAAACTGTTTTTT

J: TRBJ2-3
V: TRBV7-8
length: 16
D: TRBD2
size: -
CDR3: CASSLNLAASTDTQYF
DNA: TGTGCCAGCAGCTTAAATCTAGCGGCTAGCACAGATACGCAGTATTTT

J: TRBJ1-4
V: TRBV29-1
length: 11
D: -
size: -
CDR3: CSVRGGEKLFF
DNA: TGCAGCGTTAGGGGAGGAGAAAAACTGTTTTTT

J: TRBJ2-3
V: TRBV6-1
length: 14
D: TRBD2
size: many
CDR3: CASRKERGRDTQYF
DNA: TGTGCCAGCAGAAAGGAGCGGGGTAGGGATACGCAGTATTTT

J: TRBJ2-5
V: TRBV5-1
length: 15
D: -
size: -
CDR3: CASSFSGTDVGTQYF
DNA: TGCGCCAGCAGCTTTAGCGGCACGGACGTGGGGACCCAGTACTTC

J: TRBJ2-7
V: TRBV10-3
length: 14
D: -
size: -
CDR3: CATRGELLAYEQYF
DNA: TGTGCCACCCGGGGAGAGCTACTTGCATACGAGCAGTACTTC

J: TRBJ2-7
V: TRBV6-6
length: 13
D: -
size: -
CDR3: CASRLQVDYEQYF
DNA: TGTGCCAGCAGACTACAGGTGGACTACGAGCAGTACTTC

J: TRBJ2-1
V: TRBV21-1
length: 11
D: -
size: -
CDR3: CATPPCNEQFF
DNA: TGTGCCACCCCCCCTTGCAATGAGCAGTTCTTC

J: TRBJ1-2
V: TRBV5-1
length: 17
D: -
size: few
CDR3: CASTATLGTDANYGYTF
DNA: TGCGCCAGCACCGCGACTCTCGGGACGGATGCTAACTATGGCTACACCTTC

J: TRBJ2-3
V: TRBV20-1
length: 12
D: TRBD2
size: -
CDR3: CSPGEGADTQYF
DNA: TGCAGTCCTGGGGAGGGCGCAGATACGCAGTATTTT

J: TRBJ1-2
V: TRBV20-1
length: 11
D: -
size: -
CDR3: CSVTAGAGYTF
DNA: TGCAGTGTCACCGCAGGGGCTGGCTACACCTTC

J: TRBJ2-3
V: TRBV20-1
length: 15
D: TRBD2
size: -
CDR3: CSAHKIPGLGDTQYF
DNA: TGCAGTGCTCATAAGATACCGGGACTAGGAGATACGCAGTATTTT

J: TRBJ2-3
V: TRBV11-2
length: 15
D: -
size: few
CDR3: CASSPDIGGTDTQYF
DNA: TGTGCCAGCAGCCCCGACATAGGGGGCACAGATACGCAGTATTTT

J: TRBJ2-6
V: TRBV6-1
length: 15
D: -
size: few
CDR3: CASRQRFSGANVLTF
DNA: TGTGCCAGCAGGCAGCGATTCTCTGGGGCCAACGTCCTGACTTTC

J: TRBJ2-7
V: TRBV29-1
length: 11
D: -
size: many
CDR3: CSGQVLQEQYF
DNA: TGCAGCGGTCAGGTCCTCCAAGAGCAGTACTTC

J: TRBJ2-1
V: TRBV3-1
length: 16
D: TRBD2
size: -
CDR3: CASSQVAGGVYNEQFF
DNA: TGTGCCAGCAGCCAAGTAGCGGGAGGAGTCTACAATGAGCAGTTCTTC

J: TRBJ2-1
V: TRBV29-1
length: 14
D: TRBD1
size: -
CDR3: CSVETGANYNEQFF
DNA: TGCAGCGTTGAAACAGGGGCTAACTACAATGAGCAGTTCTTC

J: TRBJ1-2
V: TRBV5-1
length: 14
D: -
size: -
CDR3: CASSLVQTTYGYTF
DNA: TGCGCCAGCAGCTTGGTACAGACCACCTATGGCTACACCTTC

J: TRBJ2-3
V: TRBV7-9
length: 10
D: -
size: many
CDR3: CASGGDTQYF
DNA: TGTGCCAGCGGGGGTGATACGCAGTATTTT

J: TRBJ1-1
V: TRBV7-2
length: 15
D: -
size: few
CDR3: CASSLEAPSGTEAFF
DNA: TGTGCCAGCAGCTTAGAGGCCCCCTCGGGCACTGAAGCTTTCTTT

J: TRBJ2-5
V: TRBV5-5
length: 15
D: TRBD2
size: few
CDR3: CASSAGAGVQETQYF
DNA: TGTGCCAGCAGCGCGGGAGCGGGGGTACAAGAGACCCAGTACTTC

J: TRBJ2-1
V: TRBV14
length: 13
D: -
size: -
CDR3: CASSQDWRDQQFF
DNA: TGTGCCAGCAGCCAAGATTGGAGGGACCAGCAGTTCTTC

J: TRBJ1-1
V: TRBV4-3
length: 15
D: -
size: -
CDR3: CASSQDSGRWTEAFF
DNA: TGCGCCAGCAGCCAAGATTCCGGTAGGTGGACTGAAGCTTTCTTT

J: TRBJ2-1
V: TRBV3-1
length: 17
D: TRBD2
size: -
CDR3: CATSKDFAGEAYNEQFF
DNA: TGTGCCACCAGCAAAGATTTCGCGGGAGAGGCCTACAATGAGCAGTTCTTC

J: TRBJ2-1
V: TRBV20-1
length: 17
D: -
size: -
CDR3: CSARDPFWEGVRDEQFF
DNA: TGCAGTGCTAGAGATCCCTTTTGGGAGGGGGTGAGAGATGAGCAGTTCTTC

J: TRBJ2-3
V: TRBV7-2
length: 17
D: TRBD2
size: few
CDR3: CASSLAGGTWGTDTQYF
DNA: TGTGCCAGCAGCTTAGCGGGGGGGACTTGGGGCACAGATACGCAGTATTTT

J: TRBJ2-3
V: TRBV9
length: 15
D: -
size: -
CDR3: CASSVSRGSTDTQYF
DNA: TGTGCCAGCAGCGTTTCCCGGGGGAGCACAGATACGCAGTATTTT

J: TRBJ2-1
V: TRBV3-1
length: 17
D: TRBD2
size: few
CDR3: CASSQLSGSSGGGEQFF
DNA: TGTGCCAGCAGCCAACTGAGCGGGAGCAGTGGAGGCGGCGAGCAGTTCTTC

J: TRBJ2-2
V: TRBV12-3/TRBV12-4
length: 13
D: -
size: many
CDR3: CASSGTNTGELFF
DNA: TGTGCCAGCAGTGGAACAAACACCGGGGAGCTGTTTTTT

J: TRBJ2-1
V: TRBV27
length: 15
D: -
size: few
CDR3: CASTSARRTDNEQFF
DNA: TGTGCCAGCACCTCGGCGCGCCGCACGGACAATGAGCAGTTCTTC

J: TRBJ2-7
V: TRBV20-1
length: 14
D: -
size: -
CDR3: CSALWGLHDYEQYF
DNA: TGCAGTGCTCTTTGGGGACTGCATGACTACGAGCAGTACTTC

J: TRBJ2-5
V: TRBV27
length: 15
D: -
size: -
CDR3: CASSLRGGVQETQYF
DNA: TGTGCCAGCAGTTTAAGGGGGGGAGTTCAAGAGACCCAGTACTTC